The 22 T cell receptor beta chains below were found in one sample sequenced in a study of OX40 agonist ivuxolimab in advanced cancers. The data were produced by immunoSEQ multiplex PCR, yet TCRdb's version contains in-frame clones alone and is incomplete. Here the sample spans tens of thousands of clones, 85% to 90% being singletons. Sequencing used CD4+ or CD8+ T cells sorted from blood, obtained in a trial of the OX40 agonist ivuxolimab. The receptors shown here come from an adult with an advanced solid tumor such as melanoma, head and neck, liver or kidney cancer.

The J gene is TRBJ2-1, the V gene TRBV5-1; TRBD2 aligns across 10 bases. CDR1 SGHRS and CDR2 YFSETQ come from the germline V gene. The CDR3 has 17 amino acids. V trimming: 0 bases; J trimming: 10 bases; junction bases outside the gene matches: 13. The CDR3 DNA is TGCGCCAGCAGCTTGGGGGATACTAGCGGGACAGCTGTCGAGCAGTTCTTC. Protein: CASSLGDTSGTAVEQFF.

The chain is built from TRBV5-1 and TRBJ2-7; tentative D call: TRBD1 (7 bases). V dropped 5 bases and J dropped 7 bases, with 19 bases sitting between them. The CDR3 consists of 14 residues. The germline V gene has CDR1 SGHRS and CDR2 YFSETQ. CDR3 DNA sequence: TGCGCCAGCAGGTACGGACAGGAGGGACTTGAGCAGTACTTC. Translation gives CASRYGQEGLEQYF.

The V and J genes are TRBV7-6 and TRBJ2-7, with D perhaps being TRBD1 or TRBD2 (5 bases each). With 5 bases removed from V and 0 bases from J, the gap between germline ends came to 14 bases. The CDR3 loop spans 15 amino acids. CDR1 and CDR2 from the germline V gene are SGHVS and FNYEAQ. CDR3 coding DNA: TGTGCCAGCAGCCTAGGGACGTTGAGCTCCTACGAGCAGTACTTC. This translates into CASSLGTLSSYEQYF.

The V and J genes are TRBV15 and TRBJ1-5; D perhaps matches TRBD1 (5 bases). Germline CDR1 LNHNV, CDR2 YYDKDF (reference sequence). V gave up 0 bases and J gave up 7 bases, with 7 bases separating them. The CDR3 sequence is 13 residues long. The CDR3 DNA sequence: TGTGCCACCAGCAGAGATGGGGGGCAGCCCCAGCATTTT. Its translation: CATSRDGGQPQHF.

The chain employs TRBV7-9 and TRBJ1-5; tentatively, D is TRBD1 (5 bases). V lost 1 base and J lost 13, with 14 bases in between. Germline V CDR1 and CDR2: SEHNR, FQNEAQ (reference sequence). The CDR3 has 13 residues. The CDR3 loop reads CASSLEGPGLQHF. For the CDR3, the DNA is TGTGCCAGCAGCTTAGAGGGGCCGGGACTTCAGCATTTT.

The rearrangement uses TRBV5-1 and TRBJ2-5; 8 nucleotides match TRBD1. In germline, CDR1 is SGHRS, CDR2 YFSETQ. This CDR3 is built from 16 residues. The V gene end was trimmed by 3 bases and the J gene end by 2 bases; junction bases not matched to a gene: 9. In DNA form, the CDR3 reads TGCGCCAGCAGCTCGGGCTGGACAGGGATTCAAGAGACCCAGTACTTC. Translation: CASSSGWTGIQETQYF.

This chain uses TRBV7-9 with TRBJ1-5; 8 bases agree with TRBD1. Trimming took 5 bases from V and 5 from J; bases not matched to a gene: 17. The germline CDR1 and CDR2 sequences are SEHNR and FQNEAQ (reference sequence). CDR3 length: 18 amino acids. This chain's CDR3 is CASSIADRVSRLHQPQHF. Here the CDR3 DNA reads TGTGCCAGCAGCATCGCGGACAGGGTATCACGGCTTCATCAGCCCCAGCATTTT.

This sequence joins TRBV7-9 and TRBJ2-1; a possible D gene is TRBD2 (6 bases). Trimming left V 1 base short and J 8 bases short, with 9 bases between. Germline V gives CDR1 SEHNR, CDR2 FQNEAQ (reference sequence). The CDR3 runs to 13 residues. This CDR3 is CASSLVLAHEQFF. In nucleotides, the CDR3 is TGTGCCAGCAGCTTAGTACTAGCCCATGAGCAGTTCTTC.

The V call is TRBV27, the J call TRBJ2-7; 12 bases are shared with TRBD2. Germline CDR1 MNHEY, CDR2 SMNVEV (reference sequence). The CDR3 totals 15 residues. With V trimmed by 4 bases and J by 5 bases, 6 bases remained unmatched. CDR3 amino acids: CASSSGLAGIDEQYF. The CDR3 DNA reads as TGTGCCAGCAGTTCAGGACTAGCGGGAATTGACGAGCAGTACTTC.

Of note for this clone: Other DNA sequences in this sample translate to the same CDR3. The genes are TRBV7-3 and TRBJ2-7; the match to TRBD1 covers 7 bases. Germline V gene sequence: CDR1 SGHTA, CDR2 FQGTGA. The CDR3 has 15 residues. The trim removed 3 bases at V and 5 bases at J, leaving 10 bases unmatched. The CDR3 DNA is TGTGCCAGCAGCTTGCGAACAGGGGTGGGCCACGAGCAGTACTTC. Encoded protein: CASSLRTGVGHEQYF.

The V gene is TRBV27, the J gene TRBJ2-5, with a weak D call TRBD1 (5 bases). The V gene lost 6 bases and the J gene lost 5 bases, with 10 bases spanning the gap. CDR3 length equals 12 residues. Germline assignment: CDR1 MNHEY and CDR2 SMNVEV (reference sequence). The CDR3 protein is CASRPKGETQYF. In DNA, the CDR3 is TGTGCCAGCAGGCCCAAGGGGGAGACCCAGTACTTC.

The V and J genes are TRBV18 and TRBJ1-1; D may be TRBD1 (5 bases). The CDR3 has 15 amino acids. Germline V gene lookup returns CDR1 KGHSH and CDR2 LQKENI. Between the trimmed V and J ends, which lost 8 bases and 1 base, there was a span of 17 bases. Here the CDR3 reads CASPTDRGKNTEAFF. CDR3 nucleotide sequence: TGTGCCAGCCCGACGGACCGGGGGAAGAACACTGAAGCTTTCTTT. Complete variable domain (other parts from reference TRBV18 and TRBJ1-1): NAGVMQNPRHLVRRRGQEARLRCSPMKGHSHVYWYRQLPEEGLKFMVYLQKENIIDESGMPKERFSAEFPKEGPSILRIQQVVRGDSAAYFCASPTDRGKNTEAFFGQGTRLTVV.

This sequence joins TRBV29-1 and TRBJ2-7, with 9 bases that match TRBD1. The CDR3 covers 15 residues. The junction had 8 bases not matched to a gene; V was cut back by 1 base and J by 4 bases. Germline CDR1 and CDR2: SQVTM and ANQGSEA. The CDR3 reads CSVEVDGQGLYEQYF. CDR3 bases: TGCAGCGTTGAAGTCGATGGACAGGGGCTGTACGAGCAGTACTTC.

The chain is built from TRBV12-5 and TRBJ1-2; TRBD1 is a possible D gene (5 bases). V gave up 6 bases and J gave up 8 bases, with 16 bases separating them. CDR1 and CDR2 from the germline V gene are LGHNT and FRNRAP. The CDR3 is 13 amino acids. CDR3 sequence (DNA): TGTGCTAGTGGCCCGGGGGGTTTCGGCGGCTACACCTTC. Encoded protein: CASGPGGFGGYTF.

Written as DNA, the CDR3 is TGCGCCAGCAGCCCGGGAAGCTCCTACGAGCAGTACTTC. Translation gives CASSPGSSYEQYF. The chain has TRBV4-1 and TRBJ2-7; D may be TRBD2 (5 bases). The CDR3 is made up of 13 amino acids. V was trimmed by 4 bases and J by 0 bases, leaving 7 bases between them. CDR1 and CDR2 (germline): MGHRA, YSYEKL.

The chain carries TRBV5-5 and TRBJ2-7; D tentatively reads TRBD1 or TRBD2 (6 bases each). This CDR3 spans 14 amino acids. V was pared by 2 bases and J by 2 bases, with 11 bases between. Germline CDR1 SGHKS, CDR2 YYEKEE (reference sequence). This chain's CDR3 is CASSLERGAYEQYF. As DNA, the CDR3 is TGTGCCAGCAGCTTAGAAAGGGGGGCCTACGAGCAGTACTTC.

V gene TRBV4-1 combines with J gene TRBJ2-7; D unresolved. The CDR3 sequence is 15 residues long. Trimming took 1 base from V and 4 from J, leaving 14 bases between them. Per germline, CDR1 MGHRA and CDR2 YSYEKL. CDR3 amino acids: CASSQGAAPEYEQYF. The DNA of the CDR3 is TGCGCCAGCAGCCAAGGAGCAGCCCCTGAGTACGAGCAGTACTTC.

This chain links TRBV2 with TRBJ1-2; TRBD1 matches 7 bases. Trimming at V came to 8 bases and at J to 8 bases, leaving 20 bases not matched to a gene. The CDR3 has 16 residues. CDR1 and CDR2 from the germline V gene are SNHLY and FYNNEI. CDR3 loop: CASCAIDRDRLWGYTF. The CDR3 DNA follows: TGTGCCAGCTGTGCTATTGACAGGGATCGTTTGTGGGGCTACACCTTC. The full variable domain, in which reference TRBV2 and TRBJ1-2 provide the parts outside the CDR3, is EPEVTQTPSHQVTQMGQEVILRCVPISNHLYFYWYRQILGQKVEFLVSFYNNEISEKSEIFDDQFSVERPDGSNFTLKIRSTKLEDSAMYFCASCAIDRDRLWGYTFGSGTRLTVV.

The CDR3 DNA is TGTGCCAGCAGCTTAGGGCGAGGGACCGCGGGCATCGAGCAGTACTTC. As protein: CASSLGRGTAGIEQYF. The V and J genes are TRBV13 and TRBJ2-7; D is tentatively TRBD1 or TRBD2 (5 bases each). Germline lookup yields CDR1 PRHDT and CDR2 FYEKMQ (reference sequence). This CDR3 has 16 amino acids. Trimming pared 0 bases from V and 6 bases from J, leaving 18 bases between.

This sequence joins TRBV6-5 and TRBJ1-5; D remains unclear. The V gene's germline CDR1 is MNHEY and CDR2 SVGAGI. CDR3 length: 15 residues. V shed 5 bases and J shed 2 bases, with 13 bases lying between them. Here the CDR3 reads CASSPGGLGNQPQHF. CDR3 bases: TGTGCCAGCAGTCCCGGAGGGCTAGGCAATCAGCCCCAGCATTTT.

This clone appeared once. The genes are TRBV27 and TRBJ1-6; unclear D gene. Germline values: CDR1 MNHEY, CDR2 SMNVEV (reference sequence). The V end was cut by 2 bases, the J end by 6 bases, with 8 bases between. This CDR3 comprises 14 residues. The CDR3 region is CASSLGLGNSPLHF. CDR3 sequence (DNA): TGTGCCAGCAGTTTAGGTCTGGGTAATTCACCCCTCCACTTT.

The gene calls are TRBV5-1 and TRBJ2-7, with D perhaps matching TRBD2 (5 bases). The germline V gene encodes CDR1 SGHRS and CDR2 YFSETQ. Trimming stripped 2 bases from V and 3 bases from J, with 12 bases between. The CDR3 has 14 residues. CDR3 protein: CASSFQDSNYEQYF. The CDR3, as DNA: TGCGCCAGCAGCTTTCAGGACTCGAACTACGAGCAGTACTTC.